These 26 T cell receptor beta chains share one sample of origin, sequenced in a study of T cell responses to AZD1222 COVID-19 vaccine. The assay was immunoSEQ multiplex PCR, and TCRdb's table has in-frame clones only and misses some. The sample lists some 120,000 clones; roughly 89% were seen once. This material consisted of peripheral blood, taken on day 0 of AZD1222 vaccination. The receptors were gathered from an adult in good health.

V is TRBV28 and J is TRBJ1-5, with TRBD1 matching over 7 bases. Germline lookup yields CDR1 MDHEN and CDR2 SYDVKM. V trimming: 1 base; J trimming: 2 bases; junction bases outside the gene matches: 11. CDR3 length: 18 amino acids. The CDR3 reads CASSLFRLDRARNQPQHF. The CDR3 DNA follows: TGTGCCAGCAGTTTATTCCGTCTCGACAGGGCTCGCAATCAGCCCCAGCATTTT.

The chain links TRBV29-1 to TRBJ2-2; D possibly corresponds to TRBD1 (6 bases). The CDR3 is 12 amino acids. Per the germline V gene, CDR1 is SQVTM and CDR2 is ANQGSEA. Trimming cost V 6 bases and J 7 bases, with 12 bases left between them. DNA of the CDR3: TGCAGCGTCCAAACAGGGCGCGGGGAGCTGTTTTTT. It codes for CSVQTGRGELFF.

The V call is TRBV5-1, the J call TRBJ2-7; no firm D call. V lost 0 bases and J lost 0, with 10 bases in between. Germline V gene data show CDR1 as SGHRS and CDR2 as YFSETQ. This CDR3 is 15 amino acids long. CDR3 in amino acids: CASSLGYRASYEQYF. For the CDR3, the DNA is TGCGCCAGCAGCTTGGGATACCGGGCCTCCTACGAGCAGTACTTC.

The J gene is TRBJ1-3, the V gene TRBV12-3 or TRBV12-4; D is unresolved. The CDR3 is made up of 13 amino acids. Trimming left V 6 bases short and J 2 bases short, with 8 bases between. CDR3 protein: CASSEQPGNTIYF. The CDR3 DNA follows: TGTGCCAGCAGCGAACAACCTGGAAACACCATATATTTT.

The chain recombines TRBV10-3 with TRBJ2-1; 7 bases align to TRBD1. CDR1 is ENHRY and CDR2 is SYGVKD in the germline V gene. V gave up 1 base and J gave up 8 bases; unmatched junction bases: 5. There are 14 residues in the CDR3. CDR3 amino acids: CAISELRGRDEQFF. As DNA, the CDR3 is TGTGCCATCAGTGAGTTGAGGGGGCGGGATGAGCAGTTCTTC.

The V call is TRBV19, the J call TRBJ1-5; 9 bases are shared with TRBD1. The CDR3 is 17 residues long. V was clipped by 3 bases and J by 1 base; unmatched bases: 7. Germline CDR1 reads LNHDA; CDR2 reads SQIVND (reference sequence). CDR3 sequence (DNA): TGTGCCAGTAGTATGGGGACAGGGACAGGGAGCAATCAGCCCCAGCATTTT. This codes for CASSMGTGTGSNQPQHF.

DNA for the CDR3: TGTGCCAGCAGTATACGATGGACAGGGGGGAACACTGAAGCTTTCTTT. Translating it yields CASSIRWTGGNTEAFF. This sequence joins TRBV6-6 and TRBJ1-1, with 10 bases that match TRBD1. The CDR3 totals 16 residues. Looked up from germline, CDR1 is MNHNY and CDR2 is SVGAGI (reference sequence). The J segment lost 1 base and the V segment lost 5 bases, leaving 7 bases of the junction unmatched.

V gene TRBV11-2 combines with J gene TRBJ1-5; no definite D call. Germline CDR1 reads SGHAT; CDR2 reads FQNNGV. The CDR3 is made up of 13 amino acids. V dropped 3 bases and J dropped 4 bases, with 7 bases sitting between them. CDR3 coding DNA: TGTGCCAGCAGCTTGACTTTTAATCAGCCCCAGCATTTT. Translating it yields CASSLTFNQPQHF.

This clone was picked up a small number of times. V gene TRBV5-1 combines with J gene TRBJ2-6; 8 bases align to TRBD2. CDR1 and CDR2 (germline): SGHRS, YFSETQ. The junction had 4 bases not matched to a gene; V was cut back by 4 bases and J by 4 bases. The CDR3 is 15 amino acids. The CDR3 loop is CASSPGGVGANVLTF. DNA for the CDR3: TGCGCCAGCAGCCCCGGGGGGGTAGGGGCCAACGTCCTGACTTTC.

The chain employs TRBV29-1 and TRBJ2-7; D is possibly TRBD2 (6 bases). Germline lookup yields CDR1 SQVTM and CDR2 ANQGSEA. The length of the CDR3 is 12 residues. Trimming pared 4 bases from V and 3 bases from J, leaving 10 bases between. In nucleotides, the CDR3 is TGCAGCGTTGGTGGCGGGGTCTACGAGCAGTACTTC. This encodes CSVGGGVYEQYF.

The V call is TRBV5-4, the J call TRBJ2-7, with a possible D match to TRBD2 (6 bases). Trimming removed 8 bases at V and 6 bases at J, with 21 bases between. The CDR3 has 14 residues. Germline lookup yields CDR1 SGHNT and CDR2 YYREEE (reference sequence). The CDR3 DNA sequence: TGTGCCAGTACCCGGGAGCGGGCTGTGGGCGAGCAGTACTTC. Protein sequence: CASTRERAVGEQYF.

This chain uses TRBV6-5 with TRBJ2-1, with 10 bases matching TRBD1. Germline assignment: CDR1 MNHEY and CDR2 SVGAGI. V gave up 6 bases and J gave up 8 bases; unmatched junction bases: 10. CDR3 length equals 15 residues. The CDR3, as DNA: TGTGCCAGCAGGACCCCGGGACAGGGGTTGGATGAGCAGTTCTTC. This sequence encodes CASRTPGQGLDEQFF.

The rearrangement uses TRBV27 and TRBJ2-1; D is unclear. V was shortened by 8 bases and J by 2 bases, with 4 bases between the two germline ends. The CDR3 extends over 11 amino acids. From germline, CDR1 is MNHEY and CDR2 SMNVEV (reference sequence). Here the CDR3 DNA reads TGTGCCAGCGGGGCCTACAATGAGCAGTTCTTC. Its translation: CASGAYNEQFF.

The chain combines TRBV21-1 with TRBJ2-2; the table's D call, TRBD2, was not checked against the DNA. TRBV21-1 is marked as a pseudogene. This CDR3 contains 20 residues. The CDR3 is CASSKAAPLAGGPRTGELFF. CDR3 bases: TGTGCCAGCAGCAAAGCGGCGCCACTAGCGGGAGGGCCACGGACCGGGGAGCTGTTTTTT.

The chain employs TRBV3-1 (or the pseudogene TRBV3-2) and TRBJ1-2; the match to TRBD1 covers 11 bases. The CDR3 spans 13 residues. After removal of 1 base from V and 8 bases from J, the junction contained 0 bases not matched to a gene. The germline gives CDR1 LGHDT, CDR2 YNNKEL (reference sequence). CDR3 DNA sequence: TGTGCCAGCAGCCAAGGGACAGGGGGCGGCTACACCTTC. The encoded protein is CASSQGTGGGYTF.

The V call is TRBV5-1, the J call TRBJ1-6; a weak D match, TRBD1 (5 bases). The germline CDR1 and CDR2 sequences are SGHRS and YFSETQ. Between the trimmed V and J ends, which lost 7 bases and 7 bases, there was a span of 9 bases. The CDR3 consists of 12 residues. Here the CDR3 reads CASRDGNSPLHF. Written as DNA, the CDR3 is TGCGCCAGCCGGGACGGCAATTCACCCCTCCACTTT.

V usage is TRBV6-5 and J usage is TRBJ2-7; 10 bases align to TRBD1. Germline CDR1 reads MNHEY; CDR2 reads SVGAGI. V dropped 4 bases and J dropped 3; count of bases not matched to a gene: 6. The CDR3 length is 15 residues. For the CDR3, the DNA is TGTGCCAGCAGTTCCCCTGGACAGGGGGTCTACGAGCAGTACTTC. Protein: CASSSPGQGVYEQYF.

This chain connects TRBV5-4 to TRBJ1-1; D is perhaps TRBD1 (5 bases). V lost 0 bases and J 0 bases, leaving 9 bases between the germline ends. Germline loops: CDR1 SGHNT, CDR2 YYREEE (reference sequence). The CDR3 loop spans 15 amino acids. DNA of the CDR3: TGTGCCAGCAGCTTGGGAGCGGACATGAACACTGAAGCTTTCTTT. Translated, it gives CASSLGADMNTEAFF.

This clone was seen only once. V and J are TRBV28 and TRBJ2-6; TRBD1 aligns across 10 bases. V was pared by 7 bases and J by 2 bases, with 8 bases of the junction left unmatched. The length of the CDR3 is 17 residues. Germline CDR1 MDHEN, CDR2 SYDVKM. This CDR3 reads CASTPDRGAPGANVLTF. Here the CDR3 DNA reads TGTGCCAGCACCCCGGACAGGGGGGCCCCTGGGGCCAACGTCCTGACTTTC.

V is TRBV2 and J is TRBJ1-1; weak D call: TRBD1 (5 bases). Trimming shortened V by 6 bases and J by 9 bases, and 23 bases separated the two germline ends. This CDR3 is built from 15 residues. CDR1 is SNHLY and CDR2 is FYNNEI in the germline V gene. DNA of the CDR3: TGTGCCAGCAGCCCCGAGGTGGGGGTGGGTTCAAAAGCTTTCTTT. Translated: CASSPEVGVGSKAFF.

CDR3 DNA: TGTGCCAGCAGCTTGCGCTTAGGGCCCCTCTCTGGGGCCAACGTCCTGACTTTC. It encodes CASSLRLGPLSGANVLTF. The chain combines TRBV7-6 with TRBJ2-6; D not resolved. Trimming cost V 3 bases and J 0 bases, with 15 bases left between them. CDR1 is SGHVS, CDR2 FNYEAQ, per germline. This CDR3 has 18 amino acids.

V usage is TRBV5-1 and J usage is TRBJ2-1, with 13 positions matching TRBD2. The CDR3 runs to 16 residues. Germline CDR1 and CDR2: SGHRS and YFSETQ. J lost 2 bases, V lost 2 bases, and 1 base had no gene match. CDR3 amino acids: CASSFGLAGAYNEQFF. The CDR3 DNA follows: TGCGCCAGCAGCTTCGGACTAGCGGGAGCCTACAATGAGCAGTTCTTC. Together with reference TRBV5-1 and TRBJ2-1, the CDR3 gives the full variable domain: KAGVTQTPRYLIKTRGQQVTLSCSPISGHRSVSWYQQTPGQGLQFLFEYFSETQRNKGNFPGRFSGRQFSNSRSEMNVSTLELGDSALYLCASSFGLAGAYNEQFFGPGTRLTVL.

This sequence joins TRBV2 and TRBJ1-2; D remains unclear. Germline values: CDR1 SNHLY, CDR2 FYNNEI. This CDR3 spans 18 amino acids. The germline V and J ends were trimmed by 0 bases and 0 bases, with 17 bases remaining between them. The CDR3 here is CASSEATKAGEANYGYTF. CDR3 in DNA: TGTGCCAGCAGTGAAGCGACAAAGGCCGGGGAAGCTAACTATGGCTACACCTTC.

The J gene is TRBJ1-2, the V gene TRBV29-1; 7 bases are shared with TRBD1. The CDR3 is made up of 13 amino acids. CDR1 is SQVTM, CDR2 ANQGSEA, per germline. V lost 4 bases and J lost 3; bases outside the gene matches: 5. This chain's CDR3 is CSVARGVDYGYTF. CDR3 coding DNA: TGCAGCGTTGCCAGGGGGGTGGACTATGGCTACACCTTC. The whole variable domain, remainder taken from reference TRBV29-1 and TRBJ1-2, is SAVISQKPSRDICQRGTSLTIQCQVDSQVTMMFWYRQQPGQSLTLIATANQGSEATYESGFVIDKFPISRPNLTFSTLTVSNMSPEDSSIYLCSVARGVDYGYTFGSGTRLTVV.

The chain links TRBV18 to TRBJ2-7; no clear D. The V gene lost 6 bases and the J gene lost 0 bases, with 15 bases spanning the gap. The length of the CDR3 is 15 residues. CDR1 and CDR2 from the germline V gene are KGHSH and LQKENI. The CDR3 is CASSPETPSSYEQYF. CDR3 bases: TGTGCCAGCTCCCCAGAGACACCGAGCTCCTACGAGCAGTACTTC.

The chain couples TRBV19 to TRBJ2-7; TRBD2 matches 14 bases. This CDR3 contains 17 residues. Per germline, CDR1 LNHDA and CDR2 SQIVND (reference sequence). V lost 0 bases, J lost 5 bases, and 6 bases stayed unmatched. The CDR3 bases are TGTGCCAGTAGTATAGATCATGGGACTAGCGGGAGTAACGAGCAGTACTTC. Translating it yields CASSIDHGTSGSNEQYF.